This is a list of T cell receptor beta chains from one sample in a study of cytomegalovirus exposure and HLA in healthy donors. Sequencing was performed with immunoSEQ multiplex PCR; in TCRdb, only in-frame clones are kept and a portion is missing. The sample includes about 100,000 clones, about 77% seen only once; the top ten take more than 3%. The sample was PBMCs. The receptors derive from a woman aged 45-65 years in good health and CMV-seropositive. Each CDR3 is given with its conserved first and last residue. D genes are given only for firm matches. Clone size is shown for a subset of rows, as once, few, many or a class of expanded clone.

size: once
V: TRBV7-3
J: TRBJ1-5
D: .
CDR3: CASSLVGGADQPQHF
DNA: TGTGCCAGCAGCTTAGTTGGTGGGGCTGATCAGCCCCAGCATTTT

size: .
V: TRBV6-1
J: TRBJ1-1
D: .
CDR3: CASSALGGTEAFF
DNA: TGTGCCAGCAGTGCTTTAGGGGGCACTGAAGCTTTCTTT

size: once
V: TRBV7-3
J: TRBJ1-6
D: .
CDR3: CASSLEQGNSPLHF
DNA: TGTGCCAGCAGCTTAGAGCAGGGTAATTCACCCCTCCACTTT

size: .
V: TRBV2
J: TRBJ2-7
D: TRBD1
CDR3: CASSAPKGTGESEQYF
DNA: TGTGCCAGCAGTGCCCCAAAGGGGACAGGGGAATCCGAGCAGTACTTC

size: .
V: TRBV30
J: TRBJ2-7
D: TRBD2
CDR3: CAWSPGGQQYF
DNA: TGTGCCTGGAGCCCGGGGGGTCAGCAGTACTTC

size: .
V: TRBV15
J: TRBJ1-2
D: .
CDR3: CATSREKGYYGYTF
DNA: TGTGCCACCAGCAGAGAAAAGGGGTACTATGGCTACACCTTC

size: .
V: TRBV11-2
J: TRBJ2-5
D: .
CDR3: CASSLGTAEQETQYF
DNA: TGTGCCAGCAGCTTAGGGACAGCCGAACAAGAGACCCAGTACTTC

size: .
V: TRBV5-6
J: TRBJ1-1
D: .
CDR3: CASSLVGDTEAFF
DNA: TGTGCCAGCAGCTTGGTCGGGGACACTGAAGCTTTCTTT

size: few
V: TRBV5-1
J: TRBJ2-5
D: TRBD2
CDR3: CASSPGGAEETQYF
DNA: TGCGCCAGCAGCCCCGGGGGGGCCGAAGAGACCCAGTACTTC

size: .
V: TRBV5-1
J: TRBJ1-1
D: .
CDR3: CASSSYDSPNTEAFF
DNA: TGCGCCAGCAGCTCCTATGACAGTCCGAACACTGAAGCTTTCTTT

size: .
V: TRBV11-2
J: TRBJ2-3
D: .
CDR3: CASSLGARQDTQYF
DNA: TGTGCCAGCAGCTTAGGGGCTCGACAAGATACGCAGTATTTT

size: .
V: TRBV9
J: TRBJ2-2
D: TRBD2
CDR3: CASSVPVGASGANTGELFF
DNA: TGTGCCAGCAGCGTGCCGGTGGGGGCTAGCGGGGCTAACACCGGGGAGCTGTTTTTT

size: .
V: TRBV19
J: TRBJ2-6
D: .
CDR3: CASSIGDSGANVLTF
DNA: TGTGCCAGTAGTATCGGGGACTCTGGGGCCAACGTCCTGACTTTC

size: .
V: TRBV4-1
J: TRBJ1-2
D: TRBD1
CDR3: CASSQGQGSGYGYTF
DNA: TGCGCCAGCAGCCAGGGACAGGGGTCCGGCTATGGCTACACCTTC

size: .
V: TRBV6-5
J: TRBJ2-5
D: .
CDR3: CASTPPGQRETQYF
DNA: TGTGCCAGCACTCCGCCCGGACAGCGGGAGACCCAGTACTTC

size: .
V: TRBV5-1
J: TRBJ1-5
D: .
CDR3: CASSVDGGTQPQHF
DNA: TGCGCCAGCAGCGTGGACGGAGGAACTCAGCCCCAGCATTTT

size: once
V: TRBV7-9
J: TRBJ2-3
D: .
CDR3: CASRTSAGGRDTQYF
DNA: TGTGCCAGCAGAACTTCAGCCGGGGGGCGAGATACGCAGTATTTT

size: .
V: TRBV2
J: TRBJ2-1
D: .
CDR3: CASSEARGWYNEQFF
DNA: TGTGCCAGCAGTGAGGCCAGGGGTTGGTACAATGAGCAGTTCTTC

size: .
V: TRBV7-6
J: TRBJ2-2
D: TRBD2
CDR3: CASRQPGLEAGELFF
DNA: TGTGCCAGCAGGCAACCGGGACTAGAGGCCGGGGAGCTGTTTTTT

size: .
V: TRBV4-1
J: TRBJ2-7
D: .
CDR3: CASSQPRGTALGSYEQYF
DNA: TGCGCCAGCAGCCAACCACGCGGGACCGCGCTTGGCTCCTACGAGCAGTACTTC

size: few
V: TRBV5-1
J: TRBJ1-1
D: .
CDR3: CASSNSFNTEAFF
DNA: TGCGCCAGCAGTAACTCTTTTAACACTGAAGCTTTCTTT

size: .
V: TRBV12-5
J: TRBJ1-6
D: TRBD1
CDR3: CASGRDRGHNSPLHF
DNA: TGTGCTAGTGGTAGGGACAGGGGACATAATTCACCCCTCCACTTT

size: .
V: TRBV30
J: TRBJ2-1
D: TRBD2
CDR3: CAYGLAGGHNEQFF
DNA: TGTGCCTACGGACTAGCGGGGGGGCACAATGAGCAGTTCTTC

size: .
V: TRBV14
J: TRBJ2-6
D: .
CDR3: CASSQGTAPGYPQRTGANVLTF
DNA: TGTGCCAGCAGCCAAGGCACGGCCCCAGGGTACCCACAGAGGACTGGGGCCAACGTCCTGACTTTC

size: .
V: TRBV15
J: TRBJ2-1
D: .
CDR3: CATSTQAILSYNEQFF
DNA: TGTGCCACCAGCACCCAGGCGATCCTCTCCTACAATGAGCAGTTCTTC

size: .
V: TRBV2
J: TRBJ1-4
D: .
CDR3: CASSGGTYEKLFF
DNA: TGTGCCAGCAGCGGGGGGACTTACGAAAAACTGTTTTTT